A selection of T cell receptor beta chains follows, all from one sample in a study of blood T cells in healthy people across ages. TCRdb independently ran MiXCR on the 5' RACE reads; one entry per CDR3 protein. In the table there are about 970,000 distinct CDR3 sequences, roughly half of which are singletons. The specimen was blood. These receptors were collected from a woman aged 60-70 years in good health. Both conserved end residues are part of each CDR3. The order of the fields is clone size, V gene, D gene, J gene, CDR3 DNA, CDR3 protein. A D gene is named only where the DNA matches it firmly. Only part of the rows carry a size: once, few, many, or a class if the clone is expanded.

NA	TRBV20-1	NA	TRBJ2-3	TGCAGTGCTAGAGGGAGTTATAGCACAGATACGCAGTATTTT	CSARGSYSTDTQYF
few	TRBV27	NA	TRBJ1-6	TGTGCCAGCAGTTTATGGGGCCGGAGTATGGATTCACCCCTCCACTTT	CASSLWGRSMDSPLHF
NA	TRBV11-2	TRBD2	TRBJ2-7	TGTGCCAGCAGCCCACCGGGACTAGCGGGAAGCGATGAGCAGTACTTC	CASSPPGLAGSDEQYF
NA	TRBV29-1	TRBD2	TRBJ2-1	TGCAGCGCCGCCGGACTAGCGGTGAGCAATGAGCAGTTCTTC	CSAAGLAVSNEQFF
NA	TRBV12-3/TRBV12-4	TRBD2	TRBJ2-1	TGTGCCAGCAGGGCTAGCGGGAGGAGACAAAGCTCCTACAATGAGCAGTTCTTC	CASRASGRRQSSYNEQFF
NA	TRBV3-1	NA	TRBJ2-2	TGTGCCAGCCAGGATTTCGGGGAGCTGTTTTTT	CASQDFGELFF
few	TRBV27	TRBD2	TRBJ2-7	TGTGCCAGCAGTCCCGTTAGCGGGAGGGCCCACGAGCAGTACTTC	CASSPVSGRAHEQYF
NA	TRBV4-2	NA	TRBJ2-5	TGTGCCAGCAGCCAACACCTAGACTTGGAGACCCAGTACTTC	CASSQHLDLETQYF
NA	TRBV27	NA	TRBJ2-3	TGTGCCAGCAGTCTTCTGGGTCCTTGGGCTACGCAGTATTTT	CASSLLGPWATQYF
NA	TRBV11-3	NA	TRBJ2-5	TGTGCCAGCAGCTTAGGGGTAGATTCCCAAGAGACCCAGTACTTC	CASSLGVDSQETQYF
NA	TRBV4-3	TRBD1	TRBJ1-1	TGCGCCAGCAGCCAAGAGACAGGGGTGCGGACTGAAGCTTTCTTT	CASSQETGVRTEAFF
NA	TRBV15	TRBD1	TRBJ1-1	TGTGCCACCAGCCCAATTTTTGTGACAGGGGACACTGAAGCTTTCTTT	CATSPIFVTGDTEAFF
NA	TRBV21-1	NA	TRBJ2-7	TGTGCCAGAAGCAGACAGGGTCTCTACGAGCAGTACTTC	CARSRQGLYEQYF
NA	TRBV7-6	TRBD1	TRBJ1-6	TGTGCCAGCAGCCTAACAGGGGGCGATTCACCCCTCCACTTT	CASSLTGGDSPLHF
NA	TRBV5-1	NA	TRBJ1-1	TGCGCCAGCAGCTTGGAAGCATCCTACACTGAAGCTTTCTTT	CASSLEASYTEAFF
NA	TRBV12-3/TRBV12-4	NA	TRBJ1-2	TGTGCCAGCAGTCCGCGAGGACCCAACTATGGCTACATCTTC	CASSPRGPNYGYIF
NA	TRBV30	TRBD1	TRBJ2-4	TGTGCCTCGGACAGGGCTAAAAACATTCAGTACTTC	CASDRAKNIQYF
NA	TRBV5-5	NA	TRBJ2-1	TGTGCCTGCAGCTCGAGGGACGGAAGCTCCTACAATGAGCAGTTCTTC	CACSSRDGSSYNEQFF
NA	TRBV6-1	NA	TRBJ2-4	TGTGCGGGGATAGCCAAAAACATTCAGTACTTC	CAGIAKNIQYF
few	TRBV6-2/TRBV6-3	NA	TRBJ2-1	TGTGCCAGCACCACGAGGAGGGGGTCCTACAATGAGCAGTTCTTC	CASTTRRGSYNEQFF
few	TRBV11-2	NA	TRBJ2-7	TGTGCCAGCAGCCCAAAGGTTGGTCCCTACGAGCAGTACTTC	CASSPKVGPYEQYF
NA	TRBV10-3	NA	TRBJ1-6	TGTGCCATCAGGGGACTGGACAGCCATAATTCACCCCTCCACTTT	CAIRGLDSHNSPLHF
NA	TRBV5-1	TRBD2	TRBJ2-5	TGCGCCAGCAGCTTGGAACAGCCGGGACTAGGAGGTTCAGAGACCCAGTACTTC	CASSLEQPGLGGSETQYF
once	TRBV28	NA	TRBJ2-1	TGTGCCAGCTCCGGGGGGCAGGATCGCAATGAGCAGTTCTTC	CASSGGQDRNEQFF
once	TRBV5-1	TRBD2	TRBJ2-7	TGCGCCAGCAGCTCTACTAGCGGCCGGGCCTACGAGCAGTACTTC	CASSSTSGRAYEQYF
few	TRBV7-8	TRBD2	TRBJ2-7	TGTGCCAGCAGCCCCCGGACTAGCGGGACCTCCTACGAGCAGTACTTC	CASSPRTSGTSYEQYF
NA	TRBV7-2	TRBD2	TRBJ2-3	TGTGCCAGCAGCACGGGACTAGCGGGAGGTCGGACAGATACGCAGTATTTT	CASSTGLAGGRTDTQYF
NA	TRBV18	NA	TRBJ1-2	TGTGCCAGCTCACCATCGGCAACCTATGGCTACACCTTC	CASSPSATYGYTF